The source of this T cell receptor beta chain is a study of Tregs in tolerant kidney transplant recipients. Thawed PBMCs were FACS-sorted into unstimulated CD4+CD25+CD127- regulatory T cells, CD4+CD25- non-regulatory cells, CD4 and CD8 cells. Study-wide results and caveats: Validation in larger populations is needed because few patients were studied. No direct test of biological reproducibility was done here.

Trimming shortened V by 2 bases and J by 1 base, and 11 bases separated the two germline ends. Germline lookup yields CDR1 SNHLY and CDR2 FYNNEI. This CDR3 spans 15 amino acids. About this clone itself: The antigen remains undetermined.

Sequencing was performed with immunoSEQ multiplex PCR; in TCRdb, only in-frame clones are kept and a portion is missing. The data show 200,000 to 300,000 clones, around 81% seen once. The chain joins TRBV2 to TRBJ1-1; D gene uncertain. The sequence was obtained from a human donor in good health. Source material: CD4+ T cells from blood. The CDR3 loop is CASSELGPENTEAFF. Here the CDR3 DNA reads TGTGCCAGCAGTGAACTAGGACCGGAGAACACTGAAGCTTTCTTT. The complete variable domain, with remaining parts taken from reference TRBV2 and TRBJ1-1, reads EPEVTQTPSHQVTQMGQEVILRCVPISNHLYFYWYRQILGQKVEFLVSFYNNEISEKSEIFDDQFSVERPDGSNFTLKIRSTKLEDSAMYFCASSELGPENTEAFFGQGTRLTVV.